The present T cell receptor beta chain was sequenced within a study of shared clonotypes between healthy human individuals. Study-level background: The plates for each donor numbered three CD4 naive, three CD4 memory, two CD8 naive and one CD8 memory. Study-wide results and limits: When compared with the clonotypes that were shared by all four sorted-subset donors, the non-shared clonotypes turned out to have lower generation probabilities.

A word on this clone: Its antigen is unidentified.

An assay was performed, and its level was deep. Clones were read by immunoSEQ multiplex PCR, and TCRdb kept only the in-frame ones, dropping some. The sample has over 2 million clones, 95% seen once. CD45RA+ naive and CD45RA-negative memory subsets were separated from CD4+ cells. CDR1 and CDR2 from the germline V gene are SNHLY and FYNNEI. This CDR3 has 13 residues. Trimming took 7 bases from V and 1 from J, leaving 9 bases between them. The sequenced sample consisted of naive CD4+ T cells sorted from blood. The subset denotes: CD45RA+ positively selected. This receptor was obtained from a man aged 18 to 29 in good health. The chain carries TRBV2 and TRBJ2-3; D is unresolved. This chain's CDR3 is CASKQLGTDTQYF. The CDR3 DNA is TGTGCCAGCAAGCAGTTGGGCACAGATACGCAGTATTTT.